The T cell receptor (beta chain) under discussion was sequenced for a study of blood T cell repertoires in COVID-19. Looking at the study overall: Donors in the United States, Italy and Spain gave samples during acute or convalescent COVID-19.

V was clipped by 0 bases and J by 0 bases, with 8 bases between them. CDR1 and CDR2 from the germline V gene are LGHDT and YNNKEL (reference sequence). The CDR3 loop spans 15 amino acids. Generated by immunoSEQ multiplex PCR, the TCRdb table keeps only in-frame clones and is missing some. Of about 160,000 clones in the sample, roughly four fifths were seen once. Sequencing was done on a sample of peripheral blood. This sequence originates from a woman of 80 years or more with acute or convalescent COVID-19. This chain joins TRBV3-1 (or the pseudogene TRBV3-2) and TRBJ2-5, with D hard to call. The CDR3 DNA reads as TGTGCCAGCAGCCAAGATTTCGGTGACCAAGAGACCCAGTACTTC. Translation gives CASSQDFGDQETQYF.